Here is one T cell receptor beta chain with its context. Its antigen is currently unknown. Germline is not matched at one junction end, which may reflect a read error. Donors each provided about 9.5 milliliters of peripheral blood. Total RNA amounts of at least 6 micrograms were extracted per sample. With a J-beta primer mix and a sample-barcoded 5' primer, a second PCR ran about 7 to 11 cycles. TCRdb re-derived calls from the 5' RACE reads in MiXCR, one entry per CDR3 protein. The sample has about 620,000 distinct CDR3 sequences, roughly 21% seen once; the top ten hold about 3.6%. This sample stems from a study of blood T cells in healthy people across ages. Findings and limits, study-wide: A strong correlation was found between TCR beta diversity and the percentage of naive T cells. Older individuals had lower TCR beta diversity per million T cells (the decline was roughly linear).

The CDR3 length is 16 residues. This TCR was sampled from an older man in good health. The V gene is TRBV12-3 or TRBV12-4, the J gene TRBJ2-7; possibly TRBD1 or TRBD2 for D (6 bases each). The material sequenced was blood. In DNA, the CDR3 is TGTGCCAGCAGTATCGGGGGCTCCGGGACATTCCACGAGCAGTGCTTC. This gives the protein CASSIGGSGTFHEQCF.